A single sample is the source of the 32 T cell receptor beta chains below, sequenced in a study of blood T cells in healthy people across ages. PCR was performed a second time for about 6 to 12 cycles using a sample-barcoded 5' primer and a J-beta primer mix. From the 5' RACE reads, TCRdb called clonotypes with MiXCR, one entry per CDR3 protein. The profile shows approximately 2,000,000 distinct CDR3 sequences, about two fifths of them singletons. The material sequenced was blood. The receptors were sampled from a human donor in good health.

This clonotype was counted once. The rearrangement links TRBV9 to TRBJ1-4, with D perhaps matching TRBD1 (5 bases). Per the germline V gene, CDR1 is SGDLS and CDR2 is YYNGEE. The V end lost 4 bases, the J end lost 16 bases, and 29 bases lay between the germline ends. This CDR3 has 16 residues. CDR3 loop: CASSPRSDSATDTQFF. CDR3 DNA sequence: TGTGCCAGCAGCCCGAGAAGCGACAGTGCAACAGATACACAGTTTTTT.

The rearrangement uses TRBV7-8 and TRBJ2-4; the match to TRBD1 covers 8 bases. The V segment lost 8 bases and the J segment 13 bases; nucleotides outside the gene matches: 13. The germline V gene has CDR1 SGHVS and CDR2 FQNEAQ. The CDR3 runs 13 residues. This CDR3 reads CASGRTGNFRQYF. The CDR3 DNA sequence: TGTGCCAGCGGTCGGACAGGGAATTTTCGGCAGTACTTC.

This clonotype was seen only a few times. V usage is TRBV5-4 and J usage is TRBJ2-3, with D unresolved. Trimming removed 4 bases from V and 11 bases from J, with 14 bases in between. CDR1 SGHNT and CDR2 YYREEE come from the germline V gene (reference sequence). This CDR3 has 12 amino acids. DNA for the CDR3: TGTGCCAGCAGCCCCCGTAACAGAGTGCAGTATTTT. This gives the protein CASSPRNRVQYF.

This clonotype was observed once. CDR3 protein: CASSPDSPNEQFF. In DNA, the CDR3 is TGTGCCAGCAGCCCGGACTCGCCTAATGAGCAGTTCTTC. This chain links TRBV7-8 with TRBJ2-1; tentatively, D is TRBD2 (5 bases). In germline, CDR1 is SGHVS, CDR2 FQNEAQ. The CDR3 consists of 13 residues. V shed 5 bases and J shed 7 bases, with 12 bases lying between them.

V is TRBV10-3 and J is TRBJ2-1; D call uncertain. CDR3 length: 11 amino acids. V lost 0 bases to trimming and J lost 10 bases, with 4 bases between them. CDR1 and CDR2 (germline): ENHRY, SYGVKD. The CDR3 sequence: CAISESGEQFF. The CDR3 DNA follows: TGTGCCATCAGTGAGTCAGGGGAGCAGTTCTTC.

This clonotype came up a few times. The rearrangement joins TRBV6-6 to TRBJ2-7; no clear D gene. V gave up 9 bases and J gave up 1 base, with 16 bases separating them. The CDR3 totals 14 residues. Germline CDR1 and CDR2: MNHNY and SVGAGI (reference sequence). This chain's CDR3 is CASGYMNPSYEQYF. The CDR3, as DNA: TGTGCCAGTGGATACATGAACCCATCCTACGAGCAGTACTTC.

The sample holds a few counts of this clonotype. This chain links TRBV4-2 with TRBJ1-5, with D possibly being TRBD1 (6 bases). Trimming stripped 0 bases from V and 6 bases from J, with 12 bases between. The CDR3 is made up of 15 amino acids. Germline CDR1 and CDR2: LGHNA and YNFKEQ. The CDR3 region is CASSQDPGAGQPQHF. Written as DNA, the CDR3 is TGTGCCAGCAGCCAAGATCCAGGGGCTGGTCAGCCCCAGCATTTT.

This rearrangement joins TRBV28 to TRBJ1-4, with D possibly TRBD1 on 6 matching bases. V dropped 10 bases and J dropped 3 bases, with 15 bases sitting between them. CDR3 size: 14 residues. Germline lookup yields CDR1 MDHEN and CDR2 SYDVKM. The CDR3: CAIRSRGANEKLFF. In DNA form, the CDR3 reads TGTGCCATCCGGAGCAGGGGAGCTAATGAAAAACTGTTTTTT.

In this sample, this clonotype turned up once. V usage is TRBV7-2 and J usage is TRBJ2-1; 7 nucleotides match TRBD1. The germline V gene encodes CDR1 SGHTA and CDR2 FQGNSA. The CDR3 is 14 residues long. V dropped 3 bases and J dropped 7; count of bases not matched to a gene: 6. CDR3 bases: TGTGCCAGCAGCTTCAGGGGGATAGTGAATGAGCAGTTCTTC. Encoded protein: CASSFRGIVNEQFF.

The rearrangement joins TRBV20-1 to TRBJ1-2, with D unresolved. Germline V gives CDR1 DFQATT, CDR2 SNEGSKA (reference sequence). This CDR3 contains 13 residues. Trimming removed 2 bases from V and 0 bases from J, with 7 bases in between. The CDR3 loop is CSARQVSNYGYTF. DNA for the CDR3: TGCAGTGCTAGACAGGTTTCTAACTATGGCTACACCTTC.

V usage is TRBV6-1 and J usage is TRBJ1-3; unclear D gene. Trimming left V 8 bases short and J 2 bases short, with 13 bases between. CDR3 length: 14 residues. Germline V gene sequence: CDR1 MNHNS, CDR2 SASEGT. CDR3 bases: TGTGCCAGCTCTTTCGTTACCCCTGGAAACACCATATATTTT. It encodes CASSFVTPGNTIYF.

This clonotype was counted a few times. The V call is TRBV25-1, the J call TRBJ1-5; no reliable D call. Germline V gene data show CDR1 as MGHDK and CDR2 as SYGVNS. V lost 1 base to trimming and J lost 1 base, with 5 bases between them. This CDR3 is built from 14 residues. The CDR3 loop is CASSEFNSNQPQHF. The CDR3 DNA is TGTGCCAGCAGTGAATTCAACAGCAATCAGCCCCAGCATTTT.

Concerning this clonotype itself: At one of its ends the junction is not consistent with the germline gene, which may arise from a read error. The V and J genes are TRBV6-2 or TRBV6-3 and TRBJ2-1; D is uncertain. The CDR3 extends over 8 amino acids. CDR1 is MNHEY and CDR2 is SVGEGT in the germline V gene. The CDR3 DNA reads as TGTGCCGGGGATGAACAGTTCTTC. Its protein product is CAGDEQFF.

This chain uses TRBV7-9 with TRBJ2-3, with a possible D match to TRBD2 (6 bases). The CDR3 has 13 residues. The germline gives CDR1 SEHNR, CDR2 FQNEAQ (reference sequence). Deletions cut 5 bases from V and 6 bases from J, with 12 bases between. The CDR3 DNA reads TGTGCCAGCAGCCGGGACTCGGGGGATACGCAGTATTTT. Its protein product is CASSRDSGDTQYF.

This chain connects TRBV7-9 to TRBJ2-3; 8 bases map to TRBD2. CDR1 and CDR2 from the germline V gene are SEHNR and FQNEAQ (reference sequence). The CDR3 extends over 18 amino acids. With 1 base clipped from V and 6 bases from J, the junction kept 15 bases outside the gene matches. The CDR3 sequence: CASSLGAVGGGLSDTQYF. The DNA for the CDR3 is TGTGCCAGCAGCTTAGGGGCCGTCGGGGGGGGCCTAAGTGATACGCAGTATTTT.

This chain joins TRBV7-9 and TRBJ2-5, with 7 bases lining up with TRBD1. From germline, CDR1 is SEHNR and CDR2 FQNEAQ (reference sequence). Trimming removed 5 bases from V and 1 base from J; junction bases left unmatched: 10. The CDR3 loop spans 16 amino acids. CDR3 loop: CASSPPDRSIQETQYF. CDR3 DNA: TGTGCCAGCAGCCCCCCGGACAGGTCGATCCAAGAGACCCAGTACTTC.

V is TRBV12-3 or TRBV12-4 and J is TRBJ2-3, with D possibly matching TRBD1 (6 bases). Trimming shortened V by 7 bases and J by 0 bases, and 8 bases separated the two germline ends. The CDR3 sequence is 13 residues long. The DNA for the CDR3 is TGTGCCAGCAAGGGGGACAGCACAGATACGCAGTATTTT. This gives the protein CASKGDSTDTQYF.

The chain couples TRBV20-1 to TRBJ1-2, with 8 bases aligning to TRBD1. The CDR3 length is 14 residues. CDR1 DFQATT and CDR2 SNEGSKA come from the germline V gene (reference sequence). V trimming: 1 base; J trimming: 4 bases; junction bases outside the gene matches: 5. The CDR3 spells CSARGTGTGYGYTF. Here the CDR3 DNA reads TGCAGTGCTAGAGGGACAGGGACCGGCTATGGCTACACCTTC.

Of note for this clonotype: Its ends do not fully match the called genes, so a read error is possible. For the CDR3, the DNA is TGTGCCAGCAGTTACTTGAGCTCCTGCGAGCAGTACTTC. It specifies CASSYLSSCEQYF. The chain couples TRBV6-5 to TRBJ2-7; D unclear. Germline V CDR1 and CDR2: MNHEY, SVGAGI. The CDR3 contains 13 residues.

The chain uses TRBV7-9 and TRBJ2-6; 8 nucleotides agree with TRBD1. J gave up 4 bases and V 4 bases, and 6 bases lay outside the gene matches. Germline CDR1 and CDR2: SEHNR and FQNEAQ (reference sequence). This CDR3 spans 16 amino acids. As DNA, the CDR3 is TGTGCCAGCAGCTCGACAGGGGTTAGGGGGGCCAACGTCCTGACTTTC. Encoded protein: CASSSTGVRGANVLTF. Variable domain in full (rest from reference TRBV7-9 and TRBJ2-6): DTGVSQNPRHKITKRGQNVTFRCDPISEHNRLYWYRQTLGQGPEFLTYFQNEAQLEKSRLLSDRFSAERPKGSFSTLEIQRTEQGDSAMYLCASSSTGVRGANVLTFGAGSRLTVL.

Details on this clonotype: A junction boundary mismatches the germline segment, possibly from a read error. The rearrangement uses TRBV28 and TRBJ2-7; D is perhaps TRBD1 (6 bases). The CDR3 runs 14 residues. Looked up from germline, CDR1 is MDHEN and CDR2 is SYDVKM. The CDR3 protein is CASSLRGFNYGQYF. CDR3 in DNA: TGTGCCAGCAGTTTAAGGGGGTTCAACTACGGGCAGTACTTC.

This clonotype was observed a handful of times. This chain links TRBV4-2 with TRBJ1-2; D remains unclear. Trimming took 2 bases from V and 2 from J, leaving 18 bases between them. The CDR3 runs to 17 residues. In germline, CDR1 is LGHNA, CDR2 YNFKEQ. The CDR3 bases are TGTGCCAGCAGCCAATCTCAATTTAGGCGATCCAACTATGGCTACACCTTC. Translated: CASSQSQFRRSNYGYTF.

The sample holds a few counts of this clonotype. This chain joins TRBV20-1 and TRBJ2-4, with a weak D call TRBD2 (5 bases). The J call could be wrong; TRBJ2-7 is a better fit for the DNA end. Germline-derived CDR1 and CDR2 are DFQATT and SNEGSKA (reference sequence). The CDR3 runs 13 residues. The CDR3 loop reads CSAIATESYEQYF. Here the CDR3 DNA reads TGCAGTGCTATAGCGACCGAGTCCTACGAGCAGTACTTC.

In this sample, this clonotype turned up many times. The rearrangement joins TRBV20-1 to TRBJ2-5; 8 bases map to TRBD1. The germline gives CDR1 DFQATT, CDR2 SNEGSKA (reference sequence). The CDR3 is 15 amino acids. With 6 bases clipped from V and 5 bases from J, the junction kept 14 bases outside the gene matches. CDR3 sequence: CSAHVTQGVGETQYF. CDR3 nucleotides: TGCAGTGCGCACGTGACACAGGGGGTCGGGGAGACCCAGTACTTC.

The V gene is TRBV15, the J gene TRBJ1-2; D might be TRBD1 (5 bases). This CDR3 is built from 18 residues. V gave up 0 bases and J gave up 0 bases, with 17 bases separating them. The germline V gene encodes CDR1 LNHNV and CDR2 YYDKDF (reference sequence). CDR3 coding DNA: TGTGCCACCAGCAGAGATCTTACGGGACGGTTAGCTAACTATGGCTACACCTTC. Its protein is CATSRDLTGRLANYGYTF.

In this sample, this clonotype turned up a few times. The chain carries TRBV5-1 and TRBJ1-2, with a tentative D call TRBD1 (6 bases). Germline values: CDR1 SGHRS, CDR2 YFSETQ. Trimming cost V 4 bases and J 2 bases, with 30 bases left between them. The CDR3 totals 20 residues. CDR3 nucleotide sequence: TGCGCCAGCAGCCGCGGACCTCCTGCCGTGACAGGACGGACCAACTATGGCTACACCTTC. The encoded protein is CASSRGPPAVTGRTNYGYTF.

Only a few counts were recorded for this clonotype. The CDR3 nucleotides read TGTGCCAGCAGCCAAGATAAGACAAGCGCCTATGGCTACACCTTC. Protein sequence: CASSQDKTSAYGYTF. V gene TRBV4-2 combines with J gene TRBJ1-2, with D uncertain. The CDR3 covers 15 residues. The germline gives CDR1 LGHNA, CDR2 YNFKEQ. The V end was cut by 0 bases, the J end by 4 bases, with 12 bases between.

Comments on this clonotype: The junction and the germline gene differ at one end; a read error may be behind it. This chain connects TRBV5-1 to TRBJ2-1, with D perhaps TRBD2 (5 bases). The CDR3 covers 15 residues. CDR1 and CDR2 from the germline V gene are SGHRS and YFSETQ. The CDR3 is CASSFEGNSYNEQFF. The CDR3 DNA reads as TGCGCTAGCAGCTTCGAGGGCAACTCCTACAATGAGCAGTTCTTC.

The CDR3: CASSLDAGGRSKYF. CDR3 sequence (DNA): TGCGCCAGCAGCTTGGATGCAGGGGGAAGGTCCAAGTACTTC. The chain recombines TRBV5-1 with TRBJ2-4; 7 positions agree with TRBD1. This CDR3 has 14 residues. Germline loops: CDR1 SGHRS, CDR2 YFSETQ. J was trimmed by 14 bases and V by 0 bases; bases with no gene match: 11.

V and J are TRBV20-1 and TRBJ2-7; TRBD2 might be the D (7 bases). CDR1 and CDR2 (germline): DFQATT, SNEGSKA (reference sequence). This CDR3 spans 14 amino acids. V shed 3 bases and J shed 9 bases, with 21 bases lying between them. The CDR3 loop is CSASNREGWGVQYF. DNA for the CDR3: TGCAGTGCTAGCAACAGGGAGGGTTGGGGGGTGCAGTACTTC.

This clonotype was seen a few times. The chain carries TRBV5-1 and TRBJ1-6; D gene unclear. V gave up 3 bases and J gave up 10 bases, with 11 bases separating them. CDR3 length: 13 residues. The V gene's germline CDR1 is SGHRS and CDR2 YFSETQ. CDR3 loop: CASSWEIRSPLHF. The DNA for the CDR3 is TGCGCCAGCAGCTGGGAGATTCGGTCACCCCTCCACTTT. The variable domain in full, with the rest retrieved from reference TRBV5-1 and TRBJ1-6, is KAGVTQTPRYLIKTRGQQVTLSCSPISGHRSVSWYQQTPGQGLQFLFEYFSETQRNKGNFPGRFSGRQFSNSRSEMNVSTLELGDSALYLCASSWEIRSPLHFGNGTRLTVT.

This chain joins TRBV7-9 and TRBJ1-4; 7 bases line up with TRBD1. Germline CDR1 and CDR2: SEHNR and FQNEAQ (reference sequence). This CDR3 spans 15 amino acids. V lost 5 bases and J lost 6; bases outside the gene matches: 9. The CDR3 loop is CASSVRTGAYEKLFF. The DNA of the CDR3 is TGTGCCAGCAGCGTCCGGACAGGCGCCTATGAAAAACTGTTTTTT.